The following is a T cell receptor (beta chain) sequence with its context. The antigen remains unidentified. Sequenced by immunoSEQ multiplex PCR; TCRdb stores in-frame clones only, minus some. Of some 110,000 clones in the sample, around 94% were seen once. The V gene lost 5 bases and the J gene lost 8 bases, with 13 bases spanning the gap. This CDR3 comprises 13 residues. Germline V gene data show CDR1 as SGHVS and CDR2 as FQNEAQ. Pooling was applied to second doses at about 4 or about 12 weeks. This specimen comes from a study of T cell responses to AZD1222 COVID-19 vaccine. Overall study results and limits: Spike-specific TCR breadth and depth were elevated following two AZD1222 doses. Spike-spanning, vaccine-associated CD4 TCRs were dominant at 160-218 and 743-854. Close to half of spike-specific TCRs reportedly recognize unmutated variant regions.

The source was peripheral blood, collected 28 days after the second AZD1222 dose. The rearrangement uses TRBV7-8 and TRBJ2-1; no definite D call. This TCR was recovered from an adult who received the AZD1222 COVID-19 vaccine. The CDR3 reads CASSISGWDEQFF. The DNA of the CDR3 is TGTGCCAGCAGCATCAGTGGGTGGGATGAGCAGTTCTTC.